This TCR beta chain was found in a study of shared clonotypes between healthy human individuals. Libraries were prepared by immunoSEQ multiplex PCR; TCRdb keeps only in-frame clonotypes and omits some of them. The profile shows about 2 million clones, roughly 94% of them singletons. Germline V CDR1 and CDR2: LNHDA, SQIVND (reference sequence). V was cut by 3 bases and J by 4 bases, with 18 bases left in between. CDR3 length: 16 residues. The sequence came from a man younger than 30 in good health. The V call is TRBV19, the J call TRBJ1-2; possible D gene TRBD1, 6 bases. Sequenced sample: naive CD4+ T cells sorted from blood. Subset noted: CD45RA+ positively selected. CDR3 sequence: CASSIAAGAQVYGYTF. CDR3 DNA sequence: TGTGCCAGTAGTATTGCCGCGGGGGCTCAGGTCTATGGCTACACCTTC.